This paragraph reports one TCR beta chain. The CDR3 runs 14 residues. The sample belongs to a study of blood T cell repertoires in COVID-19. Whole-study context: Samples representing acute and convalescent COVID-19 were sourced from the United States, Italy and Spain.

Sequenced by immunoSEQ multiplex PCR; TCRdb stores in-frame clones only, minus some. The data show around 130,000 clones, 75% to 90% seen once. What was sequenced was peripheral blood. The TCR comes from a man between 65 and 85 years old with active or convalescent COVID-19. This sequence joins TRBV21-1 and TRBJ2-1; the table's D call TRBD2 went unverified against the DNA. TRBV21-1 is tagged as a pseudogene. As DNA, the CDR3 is TGTGCCGGAGGTCGGGAGATTCGCTACAATGAGCAGTTCTTC. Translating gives CAGGREIRYNEQFF.